A selection of T cell receptor beta chains follows, all from one sample in a study of beta chain features in type 1 diabetes. Generated by immunoSEQ multiplex PCR, the TCRdb table keeps only in-frame clones and is missing some. The repertoire holds hundreds of thousands of clones, with about 12% as singletons. The sequencing input was naive CD4+ T cells from blood. The receptors originated from a man younger than 35 in good health. The CDR3 runs from the conserved cysteine through the conserved F or W. Each record gives: V gene, J gene, D gene, clone size, CDR3 DNA, CDR3 protein. The D gene is left open where the match is weak. Only part of the rows carry a size: once, few, many, or a class if the clone is expanded.

TRBV15,TRBJ2-5,TRBD1,-,TGTGCCACCAGCAGAGAAAAGAGACAGGGACGGATAGAGACCCAGTACTTC,CATSREKRQGRIETQYF
TRBV28,TRBJ1-5,TRBD1,few,TGTGCCAGCATGGGACCTCAGGGGGCTGGTCAGCCCCAGCATTTT,CASMGPQGAGQPQHF
TRBV27,TRBJ2-7,TRBD1,-,TGTGCCAGCAGCCTGGGGGACAGGGGCTACGAGCAGTACTTC,CASSLGDRGYEQYF
TRBV7-9,TRBJ2-5,-,few,TGTGCCAGCAGCGGTAGTGGTTTCGGGAATCGGCCCCAGTACTTC,CASSGSGFGNRPQYF
TRBV4-2,TRBJ2-3,TRBD2,-,TGTGCCAGCAGCCAACGATTAGCGGGGGCCCGGGGCACAGATACGCAGTATTTT,CASSQRLAGARGTDTQYF
TRBV28,TRBJ1-5,-,-,TGTGCCAGCAGTTCCGCAGGGGAAAGCAATCAGCCCCAGCATTTT,CASSSAGESNQPQHF
TRBV5-5,TRBJ1-2,-,-,TGTGCCAGCAGCCGGGGACTCACAGATGGCTACACCTTC,CASSRGLTDGYTF
TRBV2,TRBJ2-2,-,-,TGTGCCAGTACGGGACTCGTGAACACCGGGGAGCTGTTTTTT,CASTGLVNTGELFF
TRBV20-1,TRBJ2-7,-,few,TGCAGTGCTGCACACTCCTACGAGCAGTACTTC,CSAAHSYEQYF
TRBV11-2,TRBJ2-5,TRBD1,-,TGTGCCAGCGGTCGAGGACAGGGTCGGTCGTCGGGAGAGACCCAGTACTTC,CASGRGQGRSSGETQYF
TRBV7-9,TRBJ2-5,-,few,TGTGCCAGCAGCTTTTCCACATCCCAAGAGACCCAGTACTTC,CASSFSTSQETQYF
TRBV5-1,TRBJ2-7,-,few,TGCGCCAGCAGCTTGTTGGCAGGACACTACGAGCAGTACTTC,CASSLLAGHYEQYF
TRBV7-8,TRBJ2-3,-,few,TGTGCCAGCAGCTTAGACAGTCCAGATACGCAGTATTTT,CASSLDSPDTQYF
TRBV7-9,TRBJ2-7,TRBD1,-,TGTGCCAGCAGCTCCGGGACAGGGGCCTACGAGCAGTACTTC,CASSSGTGAYEQYF
TRBV18,TRBJ1-2,TRBD1,few,TGTGCCAGCTCACCTGAAATGGGACAGGGAAGAGGCTACACCTTC,CASSPEMGQGRGYTF
TRBV18,TRBJ1-3,-,-,TGTGCCAGCTCACCCTCAGACGGAGTTCTTGGAAACACCATATATTTT,CASSPSDGVLGNTIYF
TRBV28,TRBJ2-5,TRBD1,few,TGTGCCAGCAGCCGCGGGACAGGCCAAGAGACCCAGTACTTC,CASSRGTGQETQYF
TRBV7-2,TRBJ2-2,TRBD2,few,TGTGCCAGCAGCCCGAGAGGGACTAGTGGAACCGGGGAGCTGTTTTTT,CASSPRGTSGTGELFF
TRBV7-8,TRBJ2-1,-,-,TGTGCCAGCAGCTTAGGCACCATCGGGAGCTCCTACAATGAGCAGTTCTTC,CASSLGTIGSSYNEQFF
TRBV7-2,TRBJ2-5,TRBD2,-,TGTGCCAGCAGCTCAGGGACTAGCGGGCCAAGCGGGGAGACCCAGTACTTC,CASSSGTSGPSGETQYF
TRBV14,TRBJ2-7,TRBD2,few,TGTGCCAGCAGCCTAGCGGGAGGGGGCGACGAGCAGTACTTC,CASSLAGGGDEQYF
TRBV7-8,TRBJ2-1,TRBD2,few,TGTGCCAGCAGTATAGCGGGGACTTCCTACAATGAGCAGTTCTTC,CASSIAGTSYNEQFF
TRBV4-2,TRBJ2-1,-,few,TGTGCCAGCAGCCCAAGGGGTGAGCAGTTCTTC,CASSPRGEQFF
TRBV28,TRBJ2-1,-,-,TGTGCCAGCAGTTCCGGGGGCTCCTACAATGAGCAGTTCTTC,CASSSGGSYNEQFF
TRBV7-9,TRBJ2-1,TRBD2,-,TGTGCCAGCAGACATACTAGCGGGAGAGTCAATGAGCAGTTCTTC,CASRHTSGRVNEQFF
TRBV7-9,TRBJ2-3,TRBD1,-,TGTGCCAGCAGCATGGGGACAGGGGGATTCACAGATACGCAGTATTTT,CASSMGTGGFTDTQYF
TRBV7-9,TRBJ1-2,TRBD1,few,TGTGCCAGCAGCGTACGACAGGGAGGCTACACCTTC,CASSVRQGGYTF
TRBV7-9,TRBJ1-1,-,few,TGTGCCAGCAGCGAGACAGGTTCCTTGAACACTGAAGCTTTCTTT,CASSETGSLNTEAFF
TRBV5-1,TRBJ1-1,-,-,TGCGCCAGCAGCTTGGAACACAAGAACACTGAAGCTTTCTTT,CASSLEHKNTEAFF
TRBV7-2,TRBJ2-1,TRBD1,few,TGTGCCAGCAGCGCAGGGACAGGCCACAATGAGCAGTTCTTC,CASSAGTGHNEQFF
TRBV4-2,TRBJ2-4,TRBD2,-,TGTGCCAGCAGCCTTAGTAGCAGGCGCGGGAGGATTCAAAACATTCAGTACTTC,CASSLSSRRGRIQNIQYF
TRBV30,TRBJ1-3,-,-,TGTGCCTGGAGGGGGGCGAGCTCTGGAAACACCATATATTTT,CAWRGASSGNTIYF
TRBV11-2,TRBJ2-7,-,-,TGTGCCAGCAGAAGAGAGCGGTCCTACGAGCAGTACTTC,CASRRERSYEQYF
TRBV7-3,TRBJ2-1,TRBD2,-,TGTGCCAGCAGCTTGGGACTAGCTTTTTACAATGAGCAGTTCTTC,CASSLGLAFYNEQFF
TRBV7-9,TRBJ2-7,TRBD2,-,TGTGCCAGCAGTCGTATAGCGGGAGGGCCCTACGAGCAGTACTTC,CASSRIAGGPYEQYF
TRBV6-5,TRBJ1-4,-,-,TGTGCCAGCAGGGAGACAGCGTCTAATGAAAAACTGTTTTTT,CASRETASNEKLFF
TRBV21-1,TRBJ2-5,-,few,TGTGCCAGCAGCCAGGGACAGGGCGAGACCCAGTACTTC,CASSQGQGETQYF
TRBV11-2,TRBJ2-6,TRBD1,-,TGTGCCAGCAGCTTAGGACAGGGGAGAACCTCTGGGGCCAACGTCCTGACTTTC,CASSLGQGRTSGANVLTF
TRBV7-9,TRBJ1-1,TRBD1,-,TGTGCCAGCAGCCCCTCCGGGACAGCGAACACTGAAGCTTTCTTT,CASSPSGTANTEAFF
TRBV5-6,TRBJ2-7,TRBD1,few,TGTGCCAGCAGCTTGAACCGGGACAGGGCCTACGAGCAGTACTTC,CASSLNRDRAYEQYF
TRBV2,TRBJ2-6,-,-,TGTGCCAGCAGTGGGCCCTCTGGGGCCAACGTCCTGACTTTC,CASSGPSGANVLTF
TRBV7-9,TRBJ2-3,-,few,TGTGCCAGCAGCTTAGCGGTGGGGGCAGGGACAGATACGCAGTATTTT,CASSLAVGAGTDTQYF
TRBV7-3,TRBJ2-1,TRBD1,few,TGTGCCAGCAGCCAGAGACAGGGGGGCAATGAGCAGTTCTTC,CASSQRQGGNEQFF
TRBV7-3,TRBJ2-1,TRBD2,few,TGTGCCAGCAGCCTCACTAGCGGGAGCCGCTCCTACAATGAGCAGTTCTTC,CASSLTSGSRSYNEQFF
TRBV19,TRBJ2-4,-,-,TGTGCCAGTAGTGGGATGACAGGACCCTTCAATTTCCGAGCCAAAAACATTCAGTACTTC,CASSGMTGPFNFRAKNIQYF